This T cell receptor (beta chain) comes out of a study of T cells in Graves' hyperthyroidism and ophthalmopathy. Study results and caveats: Classification by a 13 V-J model distinguished ophthalmopathy from stable hyperthyroidism. For ophthalmopathy, model prediction preceded onset by a median about six months.

This clonotype was seen a few times. Antigen: not known. The CDR3 covers 17 residues. V lost 3 bases and J lost 3, with 17 bases in between. Together with thyroid ultrasound, orbital computed tomography, serum thyroxine and TRAb, clinical symptoms were used for diagnoses. TCR beta CDR3 regions were amplified from RNA transcripts. First-round RT-PCR targeting the TCR CDR3 was performed with the HTBI primer set. TCRdb reprocessed the multiplex PCR reads via MiXCR and lists one record per CDR3 protein. The sample shows under 650,000 distinct CDR3 sequences, 16% of them seen only once. This clonotype was obtained from a woman younger than 45 with Graves' hyperthyroidism. The sequenced sample was blood. V gene TRBV12-3 or TRBV12-4 combines with J gene TRBJ2-2; D remains unclear. The CDR3 loop reads CASSFEWLAGDTGELFF. In DNA, the CDR3 is TGTGCCAGCAGTTTTGAGTGGTTGGCTGGAGACACCGGGGAGCTGTTTTTT.